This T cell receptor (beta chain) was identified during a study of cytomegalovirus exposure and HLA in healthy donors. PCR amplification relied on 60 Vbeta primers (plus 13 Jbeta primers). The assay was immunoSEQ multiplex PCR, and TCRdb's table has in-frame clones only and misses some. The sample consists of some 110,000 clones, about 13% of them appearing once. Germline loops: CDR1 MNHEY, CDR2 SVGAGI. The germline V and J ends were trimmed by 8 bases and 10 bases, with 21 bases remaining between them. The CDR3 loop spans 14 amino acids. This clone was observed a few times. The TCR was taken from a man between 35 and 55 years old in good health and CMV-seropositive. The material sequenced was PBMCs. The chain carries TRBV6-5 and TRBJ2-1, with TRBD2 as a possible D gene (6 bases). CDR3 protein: CASGNTRRAEEQFF. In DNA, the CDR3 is TGTGCCAGCGGCAACACCCGGAGGGCAGAAGAGCAGTTCTTC.